These 7 T cell receptor beta chains were sequenced from one sample in a study of T cell repertoires in cytomegalovirus infection. What these receptors recognize is not known. TCRdb re-called the reads with MiXCR, one entry per CDR3 protein. The table shows approximately 89,000 distinct CDR3 sequences, with around 25% occurring only once. The specimen was CD8+ T cells from cultured PBMCs, collected from culture after CMV antigen stimulation. All receptors derive from a human donor in good health (CMV status not recorded). Some clones in this sample may be carry-over from other donors' samples.

This clonotype was recorded at least ten times. A junction boundary mismatches the germline segment, possibly from a read error. The chain joins TRBV7-9 to TRBJ2-1; D remains unclear. The CDR3 is 16 residues long. Germline V gene sequence: CDR1 SEHNR, CDR2 FQNEAQ (reference sequence). Written as DNA, the CDR3 is TGTGCCAGTCCCCTCGCGGACCCATCCTCCTACGATGAGCAGTTCTTC. It specifies CASPLADPSSYDEQFF.

This clonotype was observed a handful of times. J is TRBJ2-7 and V is TRBV7-9; D assignment may be TRBD1 or TRBD2 (5 bases each). The V gene's germline CDR1 is SEHNR and CDR2 FQNEAQ (reference sequence). V was cut by 2 bases and J by 2 bases, with 7 bases left in between. The CDR3 covers 13 residues. The CDR3 spells CASSLTGPYEQYF. Written as DNA, the CDR3 is TGTGCCAGCAGCTTAACGGGGCCCTACGAGCAGTACTTC.

This clonotype was observed a few times. The chain is built from TRBV13 and TRBJ1-5; no reliable D call. This CDR3 region has 16 residues. CDR1 and CDR2 (germline): PRHDT, FYEKMQ (reference sequence). V was cut by 3 bases and J by 1 base, with 13 bases left in between. The chain's CDR3 is CASSFRLGGSNQPQHF. The DNA of the CDR3 is TGTGCCAGCAGCTTTCGTCTGGGTGGGAGCAATCAGCCCCAGCATTTT. Using reference TRBV13 and TRBJ1-5 for the parts outside the CDR3, the full variable domain is AAGVIQSPRHLIKEKRETATLKCYPIPRHDTVYWYQQGPGQDPQFLISFYEKMQSDKGSIPDRFSAQQFSDYHSELNMSSLELGDSALYFCASSFRLGGSNQPQHFGDGTRLSIL.

This clonotype occurred a few times. The genes are TRBV6-5 and TRBJ2-7, with D possibly matching TRBD1 (6 bases). The germline V and J ends were trimmed by 2 bases and 2 bases, with 10 bases remaining between them. This CDR3 spans 14 amino acids. Looked up from germline, CDR1 is MNHEY and CDR2 is SVGAGI. The CDR3: CASSYGQGPYEQYF. The CDR3 coding sequence is TGTGCCAGCAGTTACGGGCAGGGGCCCTACGAGCAGTACTTC.

This clonotype was counted many times. This chain connects TRBV12-3 or TRBV12-4 to TRBJ2-7; perhaps D is TRBD1 or TRBD2 (5 bases each). The CDR3 runs 14 residues. V was pared by 4 bases and J by 6 bases, with 16 bases between. The CDR3 DNA follows: TGTGCCAGCAGTTCCGGGACGGGCCTTCCCGAGCAGTACTTC. This codes for CASSSGTGLPEQYF.

This chain uses TRBV19 with TRBJ1-1, with 9 bases lining up with TRBD1. V gave up 7 bases and J gave up 0 bases; unmatched junction bases: 6. Germline loops: CDR1 LNHDA, CDR2 SQIVND (reference sequence). CDR3 length: 15 amino acids. Here the CDR3 DNA reads TGTGCCAGTACCCCGGACAGGGGTTTGAACACTGAAGCTTTCTTT. Translation gives CASTPDRGLNTEAFF.

The V and J genes are TRBV7-9 and TRBJ2-6; TRBD2 is a possible D gene (6 bases). Looked up from germline, CDR1 is SEHNR and CDR2 is FQNEAQ (reference sequence). This CDR3 spans 15 amino acids. With 2 bases removed from V and 6 bases from J, the gap between germline ends came to 11 bases. CDR3: CASSLPAGSANVLTF. The CDR3 DNA sequence: TGTGCCAGCAGCTTACCCGCGGGGTCGGCCAACGTCCTGACTTTC.